A few counts support the clone carrying this T cell receptor (beta chain). The source of the sample is a study of long-term antiretroviral therapy in people with HIV. A v3.0 immunoSEQ assay was performed at survey level. Profiling relied on immunoSEQ multiplex PCR, and the TCRdb table lists in-frame clones only, not all of them. Found here are roughly 31,000 clones, less than 90% of them singletons; the top ten hold roughly 7%. CDR1 is SNHLY, CDR2 FYNNEI, per germline. This CDR3 spans 13 amino acids. Trimming removed 1 base at V and 6 bases at J, with 10 bases between. The specimen was unsorted PBMCs, collected approximately 5 years before starting antiretroviral therapy. The clonotype originates from a man in his fifties with HIV. This chain connects TRBV2 to TRBJ2-7; a weak D match, TRBD2 (6 bases). The CDR3 region is CASSEDRGVEQYF. CDR3 in DNA: TGTGCCAGCAGTGAAGACCGCGGGGTCGAGCAGTACTTC.